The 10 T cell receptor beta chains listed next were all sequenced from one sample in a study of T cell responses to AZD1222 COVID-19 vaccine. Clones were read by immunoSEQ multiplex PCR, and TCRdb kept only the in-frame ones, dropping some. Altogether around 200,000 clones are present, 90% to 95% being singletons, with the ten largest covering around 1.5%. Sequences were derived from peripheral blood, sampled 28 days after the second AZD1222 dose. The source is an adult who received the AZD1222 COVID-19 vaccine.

The CDR3 region is CSASPVNNEQFF. The CDR3 coding sequence is TGCAGTGCTAGTCCGGTGAACAATGAGCAGTTCTTC. The chain has TRBV20-1 and TRBJ2-1; D ambiguous. Germline V gene lookup returns CDR1 DFQATT and CDR2 SNEGSKA (reference sequence). CDR3 length: 12 amino acids. Trimming took off 3 bases at V and 5 bases at J, with 8 bases between the two ends.

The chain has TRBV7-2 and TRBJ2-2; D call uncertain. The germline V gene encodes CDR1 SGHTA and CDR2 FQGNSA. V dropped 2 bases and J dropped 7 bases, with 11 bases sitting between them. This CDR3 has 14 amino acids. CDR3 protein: CASSLYPSSGELFF. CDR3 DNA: TGTGCCAGCAGCTTATACCCATCCAGCGGGGAGCTGTTTTTT.

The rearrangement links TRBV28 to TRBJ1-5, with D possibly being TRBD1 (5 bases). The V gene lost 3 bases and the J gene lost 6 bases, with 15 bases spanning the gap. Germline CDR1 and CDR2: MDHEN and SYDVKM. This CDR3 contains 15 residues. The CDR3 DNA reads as TGTGCCAGCAGTTTTTCGGGGGAAGGCGTTCAGCCCCAGCATTTT. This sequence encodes CASSFSGEGVQPQHF.

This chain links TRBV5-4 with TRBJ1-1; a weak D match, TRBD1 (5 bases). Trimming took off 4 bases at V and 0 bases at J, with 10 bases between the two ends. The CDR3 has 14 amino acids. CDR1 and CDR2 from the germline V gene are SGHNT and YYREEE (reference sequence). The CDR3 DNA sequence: TGTGCCAGCAGCCGCAGGGATTTGAACACTGAAGCTTTCTTT. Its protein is CASSRRDLNTEAFF.

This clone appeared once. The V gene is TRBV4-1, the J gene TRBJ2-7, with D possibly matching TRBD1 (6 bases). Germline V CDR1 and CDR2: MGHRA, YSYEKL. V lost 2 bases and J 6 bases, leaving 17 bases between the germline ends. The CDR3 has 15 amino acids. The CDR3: CASSQLPPGVGEQYF. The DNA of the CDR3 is TGCGCCAGCAGCCAACTACCCCCAGGGGTAGGCGAGCAGTACTTC.

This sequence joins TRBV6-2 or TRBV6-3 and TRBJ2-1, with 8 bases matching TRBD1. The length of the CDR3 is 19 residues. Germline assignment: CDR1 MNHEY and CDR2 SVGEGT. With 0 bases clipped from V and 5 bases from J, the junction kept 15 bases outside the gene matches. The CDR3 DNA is TGTGCCAGCAGTTACTCGACAGGGGAGATCGGGGTGGCGAACAATGAGCAGTTCTTC. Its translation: CASSYSTGEIGVANNEQFF.

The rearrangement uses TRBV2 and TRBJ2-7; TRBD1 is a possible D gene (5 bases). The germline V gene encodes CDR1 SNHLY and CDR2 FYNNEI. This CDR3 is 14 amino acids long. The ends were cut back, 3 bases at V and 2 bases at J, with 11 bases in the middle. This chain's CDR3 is CASSDRVRTYEQYF. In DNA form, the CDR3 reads TGTGCCAGCAGTGACAGGGTTCGGACCTACGAGCAGTACTTC.

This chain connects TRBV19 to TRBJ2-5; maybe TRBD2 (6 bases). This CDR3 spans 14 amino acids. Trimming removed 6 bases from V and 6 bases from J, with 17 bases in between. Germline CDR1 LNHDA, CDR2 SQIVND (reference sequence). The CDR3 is CASSKLRDSKTQYF. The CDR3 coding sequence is TGTGCCAGTAGCAAATTACGGGACTCGAAGACCCAGTACTTC. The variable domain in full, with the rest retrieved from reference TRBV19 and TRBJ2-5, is DGGITQSPKYLFRKEGQNVTLSCEQNLNHDAMYWYRQDPGQGLRLIYYSQIVNDFQKGDIAEGYSVSREKKESFPLTVTSAQKNPTAFYLCASSKLRDSKTQYFGPGTRLLVL.

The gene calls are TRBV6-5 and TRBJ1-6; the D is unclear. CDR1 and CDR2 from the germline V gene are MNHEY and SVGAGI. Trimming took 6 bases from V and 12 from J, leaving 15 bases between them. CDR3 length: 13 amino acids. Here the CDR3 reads CASSPTRERPLHF. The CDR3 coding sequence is TGTGCCAGCAGCCCAACAAGGGAGAGACCCCTCCACTTT.

CDR3 loop: CSASAGAQSTEAFF. In DNA, the CDR3 is TGCAGTGCTAGTGCGGGGGCGCAAAGCACTGAAGCTTTCTTT. The chain has TRBV20-1 and TRBJ1-1, with D perhaps TRBD1 (6 bases). Germline-derived CDR1 and CDR2 are DFQATT and SNEGSKA (reference sequence). The CDR3 extends over 14 amino acids. Trimming took 3 bases from V and 4 from J, leaving 15 bases between them.